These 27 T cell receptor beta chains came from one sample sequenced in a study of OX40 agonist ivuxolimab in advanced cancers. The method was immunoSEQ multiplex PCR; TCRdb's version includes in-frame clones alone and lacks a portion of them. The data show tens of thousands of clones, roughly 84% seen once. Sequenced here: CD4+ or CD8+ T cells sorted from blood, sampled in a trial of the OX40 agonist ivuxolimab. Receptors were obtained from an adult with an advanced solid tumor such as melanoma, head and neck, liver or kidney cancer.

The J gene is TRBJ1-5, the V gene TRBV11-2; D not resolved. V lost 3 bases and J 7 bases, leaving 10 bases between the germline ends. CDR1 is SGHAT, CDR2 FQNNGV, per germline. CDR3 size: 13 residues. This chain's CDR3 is CASSFDRGQPQHF. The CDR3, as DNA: TGTGCCAGCAGCTTTGACCGGGGACAGCCCCAGCATTTT.

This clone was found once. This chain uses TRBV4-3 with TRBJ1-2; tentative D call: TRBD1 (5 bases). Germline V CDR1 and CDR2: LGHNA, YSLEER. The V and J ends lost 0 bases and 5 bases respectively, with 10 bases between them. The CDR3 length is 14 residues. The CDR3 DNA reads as TGCGCCAGCAGCCAAGATACAGGAGGGTATGGCTACACCTTC. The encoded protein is CASSQDTGGYGYTF.

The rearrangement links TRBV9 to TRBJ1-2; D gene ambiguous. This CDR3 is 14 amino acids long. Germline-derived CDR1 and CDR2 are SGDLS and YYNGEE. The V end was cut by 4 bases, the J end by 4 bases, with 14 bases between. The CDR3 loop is CASSPSGEAYGYTF. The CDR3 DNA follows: TGTGCCAGCAGCCCCAGCGGGGAGGCCTATGGCTACACCTTC.

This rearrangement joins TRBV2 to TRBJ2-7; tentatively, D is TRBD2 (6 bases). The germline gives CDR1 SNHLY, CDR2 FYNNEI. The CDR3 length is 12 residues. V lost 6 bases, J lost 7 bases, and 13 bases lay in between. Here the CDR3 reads CASRSTAGEQYF. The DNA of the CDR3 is TGTGCCAGCAGGAGTACGGCGGGGGAGCAGTACTTC.

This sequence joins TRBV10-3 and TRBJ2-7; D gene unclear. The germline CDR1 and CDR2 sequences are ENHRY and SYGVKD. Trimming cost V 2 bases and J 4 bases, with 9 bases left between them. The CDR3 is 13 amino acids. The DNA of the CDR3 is TGTGCCATCAGTGAGGCAACCGAATACGAGCAGTACTTC. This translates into CAISEATEYEQYF.

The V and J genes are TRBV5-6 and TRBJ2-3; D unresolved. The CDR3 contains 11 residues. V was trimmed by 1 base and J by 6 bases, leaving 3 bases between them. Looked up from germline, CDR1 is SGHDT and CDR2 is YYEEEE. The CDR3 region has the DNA TGTGCCAGCAGCTTGAAGGATACGCAGTATTTT. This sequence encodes CASSLKDTQYF. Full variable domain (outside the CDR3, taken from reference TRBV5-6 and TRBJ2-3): DAGVTQSPTHLIKTRGQQVTLRCSPKSGHDTVSWYQQALGQGPQFIFQYYEEEERQRGNFPDRFSGHQFPNYSSELNVNALLLGDSALYLCASSLKDTQYFGPGTRLTVL.

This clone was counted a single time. DNA of the CDR3: TGTGCCAGCAGCTTAGTGGGGGGTGAGCATGAGCAGTTCTTC. It yields the protein CASSLVGGEHEQFF. This chain links TRBV7-2 with TRBJ2-1, with D possibly being TRBD2 (6 bases). This CDR3 spans 14 amino acids. V lost 1 base, J lost 8 bases, and 12 bases lay in between. Germline V gives CDR1 SGHTA, CDR2 FQGNSA.

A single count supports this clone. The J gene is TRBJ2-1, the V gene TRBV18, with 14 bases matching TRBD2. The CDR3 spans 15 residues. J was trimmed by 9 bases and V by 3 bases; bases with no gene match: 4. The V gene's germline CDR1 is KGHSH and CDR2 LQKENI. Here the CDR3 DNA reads TGTGCCAGCTCACCGGGACTAGCGGGAGTAGGTGAGCAGTTCTTC. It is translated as CASSPGLAGVGEQFF.

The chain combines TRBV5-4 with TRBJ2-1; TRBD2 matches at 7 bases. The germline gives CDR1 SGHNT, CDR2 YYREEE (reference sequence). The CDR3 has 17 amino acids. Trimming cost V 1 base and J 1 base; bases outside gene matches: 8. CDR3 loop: CASSLPLGGSSYNEQFF. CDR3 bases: TGTGCCAGCAGCTTGCCCCTGGGCGGGAGTTCCTACAATGAGCAGTTCTTC.

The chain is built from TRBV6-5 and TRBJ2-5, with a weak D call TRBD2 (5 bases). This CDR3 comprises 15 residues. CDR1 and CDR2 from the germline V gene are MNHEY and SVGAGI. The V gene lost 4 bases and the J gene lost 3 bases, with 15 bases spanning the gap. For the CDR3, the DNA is TGTGCCAGCAGTTTCACCGGGAATACGGAAGAGACCCAGTACTTC. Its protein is CASSFTGNTEETQYF.

The CDR3 loop reads CASSFGQGTAFF. CDR3 in DNA: TGTGCCAGCAGCTTTGGACAGGGAACAGCTTTCTTT. The rearrangement joins TRBV7-2 to TRBJ1-1; 8 nucleotides agree with TRBD1. Germline CDR1 reads SGHTA; CDR2 reads FQGNSA. The V gene end was trimmed by 3 bases and the J gene end by 10 bases; junction bases not matched to a gene: 4. This CDR3 contains 12 residues.

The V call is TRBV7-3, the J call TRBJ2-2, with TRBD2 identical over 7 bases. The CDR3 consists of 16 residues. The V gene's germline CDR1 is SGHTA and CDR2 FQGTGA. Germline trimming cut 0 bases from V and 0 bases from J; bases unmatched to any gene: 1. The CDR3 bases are TGTGCCAGCAGCTTAACAGGACTAGCGAACACCGGGGAGCTGTTTTTT. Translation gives CASSLTGLANTGELFF.

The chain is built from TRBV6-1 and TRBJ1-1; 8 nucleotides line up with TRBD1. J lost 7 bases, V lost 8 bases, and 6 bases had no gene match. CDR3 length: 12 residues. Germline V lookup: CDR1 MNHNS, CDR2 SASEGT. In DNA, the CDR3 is TGTGCCAGCTTCCGAACAGGGGGTGAAGCTTTCTTT. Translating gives CASFRTGGEAFF.

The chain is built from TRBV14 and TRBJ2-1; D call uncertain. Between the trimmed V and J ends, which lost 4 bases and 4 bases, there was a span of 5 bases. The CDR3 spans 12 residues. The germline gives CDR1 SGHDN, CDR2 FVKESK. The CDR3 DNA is TGTGCCAGCAGCCTAAATTACAATGAGCAGTTCTTC. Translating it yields CASSLNYNEQFF.

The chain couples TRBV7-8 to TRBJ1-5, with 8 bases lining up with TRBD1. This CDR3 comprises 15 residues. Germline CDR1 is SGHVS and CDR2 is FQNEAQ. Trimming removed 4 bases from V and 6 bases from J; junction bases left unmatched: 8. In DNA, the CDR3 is TGTGCCAGCAGCTCGACAGGGGAGCGGGGTCAGCCCCAGCATTTT. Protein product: CASSSTGERGQPQHF.

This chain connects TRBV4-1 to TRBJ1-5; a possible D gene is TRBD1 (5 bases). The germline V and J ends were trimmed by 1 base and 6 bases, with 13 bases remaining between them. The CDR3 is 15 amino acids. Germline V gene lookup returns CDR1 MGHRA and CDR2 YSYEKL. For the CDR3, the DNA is TGCGCCAGCAGCCAAGGGGTCGGGGACGGTCAGCCCCAGCATTTT. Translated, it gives CASSQGVGDGQPQHF.

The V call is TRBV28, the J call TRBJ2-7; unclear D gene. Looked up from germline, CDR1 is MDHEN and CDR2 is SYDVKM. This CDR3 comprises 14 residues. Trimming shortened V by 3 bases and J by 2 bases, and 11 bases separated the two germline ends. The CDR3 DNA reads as TGTGCCAGCAGTTTTGTGGCATCCCCCTACGAGCAGTACTTC. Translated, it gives CASSFVASPYEQYF. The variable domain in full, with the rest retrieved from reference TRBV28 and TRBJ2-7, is DVKVTQSSRYLVKRTGEKVFLECVQDMDHENMFWYRQDPGLGLRLIYFSYDVKMKEKGDIPEGYSVSREKKERFSLILESASTNQTSMYLCASSFVASPYEQYFGPGTRLTVT.

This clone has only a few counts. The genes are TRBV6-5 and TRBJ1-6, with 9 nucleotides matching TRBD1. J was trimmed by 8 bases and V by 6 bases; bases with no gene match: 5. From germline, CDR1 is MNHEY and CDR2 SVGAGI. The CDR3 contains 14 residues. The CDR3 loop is CASSPGQGDSPLHF. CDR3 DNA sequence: TGTGCCAGCAGCCCGGGACAGGGTGATTCACCCCTCCACTTT.

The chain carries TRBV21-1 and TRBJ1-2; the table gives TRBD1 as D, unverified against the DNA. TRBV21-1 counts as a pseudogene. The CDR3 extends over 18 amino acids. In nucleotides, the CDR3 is TGTGCCAGCAGCAAAGAAGGACAGGCCTCCGCTACTAACTATGGCTACACCTTC. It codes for CASSKEGQASATNYGYTF.

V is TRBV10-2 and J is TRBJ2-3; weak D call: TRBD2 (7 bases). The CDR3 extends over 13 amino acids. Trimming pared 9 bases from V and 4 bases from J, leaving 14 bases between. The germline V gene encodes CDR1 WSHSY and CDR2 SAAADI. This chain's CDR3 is CASEGGDPDTQYF. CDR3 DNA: TGCGCCAGTGAGGGGGGGGACCCAGATACGCAGTATTTT.

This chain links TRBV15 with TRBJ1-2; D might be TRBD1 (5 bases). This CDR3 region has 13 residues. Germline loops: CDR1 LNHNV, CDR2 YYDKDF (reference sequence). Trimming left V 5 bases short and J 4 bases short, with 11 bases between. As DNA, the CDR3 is TGTGCCACCAGCCTGGGGGAACTCTATGGCTACACCTTC. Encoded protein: CATSLGELYGYTF.

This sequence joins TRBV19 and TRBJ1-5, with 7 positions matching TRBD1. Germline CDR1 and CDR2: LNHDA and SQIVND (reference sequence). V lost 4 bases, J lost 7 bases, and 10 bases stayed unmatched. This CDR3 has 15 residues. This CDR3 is CASSNPGQRRQPQHF. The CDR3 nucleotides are TGTGCCAGTAGTAACCCGGGACAGAGACGACAGCCCCAGCATTTT.

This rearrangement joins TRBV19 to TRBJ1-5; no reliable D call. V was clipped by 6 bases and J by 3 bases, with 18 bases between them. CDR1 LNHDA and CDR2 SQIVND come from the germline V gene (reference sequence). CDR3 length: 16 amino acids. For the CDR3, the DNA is TGTGCCAGTAGCAGCCGGCAACGAAGGGACAATCAGCCCCAGCATTTT. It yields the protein CASSSRQRRDNQPQHF.

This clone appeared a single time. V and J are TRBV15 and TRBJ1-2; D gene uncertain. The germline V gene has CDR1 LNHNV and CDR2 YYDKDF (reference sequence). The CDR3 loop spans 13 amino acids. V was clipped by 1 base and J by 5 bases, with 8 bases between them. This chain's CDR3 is CATSRGQVYGYTF. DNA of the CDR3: TGTGCCACCAGCAGAGGGCAGGTATATGGCTACACCTTC.

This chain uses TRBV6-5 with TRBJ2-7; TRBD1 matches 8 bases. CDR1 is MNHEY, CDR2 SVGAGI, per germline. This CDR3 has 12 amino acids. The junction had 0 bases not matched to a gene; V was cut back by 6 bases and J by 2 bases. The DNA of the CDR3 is TGTGCCAGCAGGACAGGGGCCTACGAGCAGTACTTC. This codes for CASRTGAYEQYF.

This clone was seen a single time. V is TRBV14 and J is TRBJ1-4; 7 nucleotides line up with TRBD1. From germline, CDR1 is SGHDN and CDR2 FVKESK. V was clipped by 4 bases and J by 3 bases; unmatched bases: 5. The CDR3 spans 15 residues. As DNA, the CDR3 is TGTGCCAGCAGCCGCCGGCAGGGGGCTAATGAAAAACTGTTTTTT. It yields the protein CASSRRQGANEKLFF.

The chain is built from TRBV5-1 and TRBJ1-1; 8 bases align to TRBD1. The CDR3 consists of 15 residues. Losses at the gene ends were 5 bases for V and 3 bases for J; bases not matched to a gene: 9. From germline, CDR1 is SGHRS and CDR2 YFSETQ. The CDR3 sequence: CASRSRGRGDTEAFF. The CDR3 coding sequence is TGCGCCAGCAGATCCAGGGGGCGAGGAGACACTGAAGCTTTCTTT. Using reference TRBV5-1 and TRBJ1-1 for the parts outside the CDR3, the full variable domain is KAGVTQTPRYLIKTRGQQVTLSCSPISGHRSVSWYQQTPGQGLQFLFEYFSETQRNKGNFPGRFSGRQFSNSRSEMNVSTLELGDSALYLCASRSRGRGDTEAFFGQGTRLTVV.